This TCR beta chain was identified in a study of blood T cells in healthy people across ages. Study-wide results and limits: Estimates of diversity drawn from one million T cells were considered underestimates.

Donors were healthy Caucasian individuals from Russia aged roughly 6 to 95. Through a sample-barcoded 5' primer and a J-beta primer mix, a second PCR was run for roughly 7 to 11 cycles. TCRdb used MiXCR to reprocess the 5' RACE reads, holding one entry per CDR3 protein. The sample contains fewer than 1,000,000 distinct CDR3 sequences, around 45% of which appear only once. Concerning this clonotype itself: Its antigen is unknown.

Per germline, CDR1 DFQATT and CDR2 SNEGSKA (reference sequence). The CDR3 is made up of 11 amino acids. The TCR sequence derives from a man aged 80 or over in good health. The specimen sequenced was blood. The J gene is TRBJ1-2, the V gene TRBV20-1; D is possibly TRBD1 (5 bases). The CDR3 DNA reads TGCACCGGGACGGATAACTATGGCTACACCTTC. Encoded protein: CTGTDNYGYTF.